This TCR beta chain was documented in a study of beta chain features in type 1 diabetes. Sorting produced populations that all topped 95% purity. V gave up 8 bases and J gave up 0 bases, with 19 bases separating them. The germline V gene has CDR1 SGHVS and CDR2 FQNEAQ. The CDR3 has 16 residues. Since all of the isolated RNA was reverse transcribed, expressed TCRB transcripts were what got sequenced. Data came from immunoSEQ multiplex PCR; TCRdb stores just in-frame clones and leaves some out. The top ten clones hold under 0.04% of a sample with some 410,000 clones, roughly 14% of them seen once. This chain joins TRBV7-8 and TRBJ2-5; D is perhaps TRBD1 (5 bases). The clonotype originates from a man aged 25-40 years in good health. The sequenced sample was naive CD4+ T cells from blood. CDR3 sequence: CASGLYRIRNQETQYF. CDR3 sequence (DNA): TGTGCCAGCGGCCTTTACAGGATCAGGAACCAAGAGACCCAGTACTTC.